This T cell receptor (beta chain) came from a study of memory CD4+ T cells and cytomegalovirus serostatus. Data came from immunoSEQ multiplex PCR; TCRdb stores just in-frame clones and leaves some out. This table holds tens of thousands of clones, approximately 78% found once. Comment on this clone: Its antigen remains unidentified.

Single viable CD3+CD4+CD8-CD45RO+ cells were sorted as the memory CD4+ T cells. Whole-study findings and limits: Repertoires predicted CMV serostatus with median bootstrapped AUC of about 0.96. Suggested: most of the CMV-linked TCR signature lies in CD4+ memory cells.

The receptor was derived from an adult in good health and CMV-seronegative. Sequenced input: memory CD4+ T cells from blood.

CDR3 in amino acids: CASSIKSGPMVEQYF. DNA of the CDR3: TGTGCCAGTAGTATAAAGAGCGGCCCTATGGTCGAGCAGTACTTC. The chain couples TRBV19 to TRBJ2-7; D might be TRBD2 (5 bases). The CDR3 is 15 residues long. Germline assignment: CDR1 LNHDA and CDR2 SQIVND (reference sequence). V was trimmed by 2 bases and J by 6 bases, leaving 17 bases between them.